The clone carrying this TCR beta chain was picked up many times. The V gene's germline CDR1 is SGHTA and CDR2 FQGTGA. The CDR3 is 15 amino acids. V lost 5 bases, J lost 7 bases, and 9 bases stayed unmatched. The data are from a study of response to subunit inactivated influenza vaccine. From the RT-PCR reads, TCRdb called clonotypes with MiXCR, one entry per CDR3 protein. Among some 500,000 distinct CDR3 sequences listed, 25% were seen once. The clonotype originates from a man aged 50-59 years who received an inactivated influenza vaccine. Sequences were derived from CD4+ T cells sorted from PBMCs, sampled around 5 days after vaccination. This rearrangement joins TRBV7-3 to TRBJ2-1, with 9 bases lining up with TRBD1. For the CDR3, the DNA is TGTGCCAGCAGCCGTATGACAGGGGGAGCGAATGAGCAGTTCTTC. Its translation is CASSRMTGGANEQFF.